This T cell receptor beta chain was retrieved from a study of T-cell memory formation after mild COVID-19. Study information: TCR clusters were mostly confined to one donor each. Study-level points and caveats: Memory sampled before infection contained some responding clones, suggesting cross-reactive memory joined.

Trimming removed 1 base from V and 3 bases from J, with 7 bases in between. CDR3 length: 13 residues. In germline, CDR1 is DFQATT, CDR2 SNEGSKA (reference sequence). This clonotype was counted a few times. The target antigen is unknown. TCRdb used MiXCR to reprocess the 5' RACE reads, holding one entry per CDR3 protein. The table lists some 69,000 distinct CDR3 sequences, around 15% of them singletons. The source of this sequence is an adult woman who had mild COVID-19 (a few samples of this study predate the infection). Cell type and time point are not known. What was sequenced was PBMCs or a T cell subset sorted from them (not recorded which). V usage is TRBV20-1 and J usage is TRBJ2-1; D is undetermined. DNA for the CDR3: TGCAGTGCTAGAGGTTCTGTCTACAATGAGCAGTTCTTC. It encodes CSARGSVYNEQFF.